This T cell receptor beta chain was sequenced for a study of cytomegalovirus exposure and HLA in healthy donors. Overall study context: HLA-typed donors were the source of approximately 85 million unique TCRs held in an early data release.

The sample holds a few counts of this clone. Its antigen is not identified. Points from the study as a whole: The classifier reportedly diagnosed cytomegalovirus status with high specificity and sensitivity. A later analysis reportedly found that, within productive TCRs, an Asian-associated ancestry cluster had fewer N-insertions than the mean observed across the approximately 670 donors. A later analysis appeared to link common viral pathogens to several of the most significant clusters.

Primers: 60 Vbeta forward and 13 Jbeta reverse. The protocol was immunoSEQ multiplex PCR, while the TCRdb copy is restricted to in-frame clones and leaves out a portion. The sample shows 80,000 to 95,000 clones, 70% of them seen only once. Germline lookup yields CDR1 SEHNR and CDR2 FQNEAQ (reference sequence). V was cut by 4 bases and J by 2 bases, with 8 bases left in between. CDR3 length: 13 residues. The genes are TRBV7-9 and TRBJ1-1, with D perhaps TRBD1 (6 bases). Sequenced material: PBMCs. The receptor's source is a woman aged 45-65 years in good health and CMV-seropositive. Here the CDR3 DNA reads TGTGCCAGCAGCTGGACAGTTAACACTGAAGCTTTCTTT. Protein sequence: CASSWTVNTEAFF. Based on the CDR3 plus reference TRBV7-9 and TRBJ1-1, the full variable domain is DTGVSQNPRHKITKRGQNVTFRCDPISEHNRLYWYRQTLGQGPEFLTYFQNEAQLEKSRLLSDRFSAERPKGSFSTLEIQRTEQGDSAMYLCASSWTVNTEAFFGQGTRLTVV.